This note documents a single T cell receptor beta chain sequence. This sample is part of a study of blood T cell repertoires in COVID-19. Original handling: The assay estimated nucleated cells by amplifying reference gene primers. The method was immunoSEQ multiplex PCR; TCRdb's version includes in-frame clones alone and lacks a portion of them. V and J calls and clone size follow that table, whereas D and trimming were derived from the DNA. The data hold more than 100,000 clones, with 82% observed a single time. The V gene's germline CDR1 is SGHNT and CDR2 YENEEA. V lost 2 bases and J 0 bases, leaving 14 bases between the germline ends. This CDR3 contains 17 residues.

The sequencing input was peripheral blood. The V and J genes are TRBV11-3 and TRBJ2-4; D call uncertain. The TCR sequence derives from a woman aged 70 to 79 with acute or convalescent COVID-19. The CDR3 DNA sequence: TGTGCCAGCAGCTTATTGGTAATCTCGGTAGCCAAAAACATTCAGTACTTC. Encoded protein: CASSLLVISVAKNIQYF.